Listed below are T cell receptor beta chains from one sample, sequenced in a study of T-cell memory formation after mild COVID-19. TCRdb re-called the 5' RACE reads with MiXCR, one entry per CDR3 protein. The table includes around 250,000 distinct CDR3 sequences, about 16% detected once. The sequenced sample was PBMCs or a T cell subset sorted from them (not recorded which). These receptors were obtained from a young man who had mild COVID-19 (a few samples of this study predate the infection). Cell type and time point are not known. CDR3s include the opening cysteine and the closing phenylalanine or tryptophan. The D gene is left open where the match is weak. Expanded clones are given a class, and other clones once, few, many or no size at all.

DNA | CDR3 | V | D | size | J
TGCGCCAGCAGCTCGGAGCCTAGCGGTGAGCAGTTCTTC | CASSSEPSGEQFF | TRBV5-1 | TRBD2 | NA | TRBJ2-1
TGCGCCAGCAGCCAAGGCATCACAGATACGCAGTATTTT | CASSQGITDTQYF | TRBV4-3 | NA | few | TRBJ2-3
TGTGCCAGCAGCTCCTCGATGAACACTGAAGCTTTCTTT | CASSSSMNTEAFF | TRBV11-2 | NA | NA | TRBJ1-1
TGTGCCAGCAGCTTTAGGGGGACCCCCCCGTCCCTTAGTGAAGCTTTCTTT | CASSFRGTPPSLSEAFF | TRBV7-6 | NA | few | TRBJ1-1
TGTGCCAGCAAGGGGTTGAACACTGAAGCTTTCTTT | CASKGLNTEAFF | TRBV25-1 | NA | few | TRBJ1-1
TGTGCCAGCAGCCATCCAGGGGCGATGAACACTGAAGCTTTCTTT | CASSHPGAMNTEAFF | TRBV3-1 | NA | many | TRBJ1-1
TGTGCCAGCTCACTAGAGATGAGCCGCGAATTC | CASSLEMSREF | TRBV18 | NA | NA | TRBJ2-7
TGTGCCAGTAGTCCAGCAGGGGGTGGCACAGATACGCAGTATTTT | CASSPAGGGTDTQYF | TRBV19 | TRBD1 | NA | TRBJ2-3
TGTGCCAGCAGCCAAATTGACAGGGGGGACCAGTACTTC | CASSQIDRGDQYF | TRBV3-1 | TRBD1 | NA | TRBJ2-5
TGCAGTGCTGTACAGGACCCGTATCAGCCCCAGCATTTT | CSAVQDPYQPQHF | TRBV20-1 | NA | few | TRBJ1-5
TGCAGCGTCCGTACAGGGGGCGATCAGCCCCAGCATTTT | CSVRTGGDQPQHF | TRBV29-1 | TRBD1 | NA | TRBJ1-5